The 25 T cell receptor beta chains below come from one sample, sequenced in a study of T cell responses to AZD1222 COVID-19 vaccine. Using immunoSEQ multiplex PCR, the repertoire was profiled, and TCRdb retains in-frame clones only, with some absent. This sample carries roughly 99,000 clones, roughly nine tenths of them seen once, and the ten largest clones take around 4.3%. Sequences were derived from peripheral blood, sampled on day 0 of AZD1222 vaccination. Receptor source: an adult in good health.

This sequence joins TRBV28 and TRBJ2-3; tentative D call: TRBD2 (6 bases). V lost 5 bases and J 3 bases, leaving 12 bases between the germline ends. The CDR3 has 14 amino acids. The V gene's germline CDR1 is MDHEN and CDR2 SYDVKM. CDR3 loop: CASSTAGRTDTQYF. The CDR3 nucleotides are TGTGCCAGCAGTACCGCGGGACGGACAGATACGCAGTATTTT.

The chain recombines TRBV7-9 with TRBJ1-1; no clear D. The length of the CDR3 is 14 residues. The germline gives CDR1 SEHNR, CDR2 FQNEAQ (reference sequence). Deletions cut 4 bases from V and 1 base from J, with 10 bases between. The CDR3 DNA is TGTGCCAGCAGCTCCCCACGGTGGAACACTGAAGCTTTCTTT. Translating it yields CASSSPRWNTEAFF.

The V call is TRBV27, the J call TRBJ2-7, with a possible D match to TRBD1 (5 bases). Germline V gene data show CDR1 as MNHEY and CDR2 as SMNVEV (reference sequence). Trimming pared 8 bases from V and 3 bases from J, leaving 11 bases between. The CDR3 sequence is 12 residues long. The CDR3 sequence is CASSDSLYEQYF. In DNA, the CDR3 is TGTGCCAGCTCTGACAGCCTCTACGAGCAGTACTTC.

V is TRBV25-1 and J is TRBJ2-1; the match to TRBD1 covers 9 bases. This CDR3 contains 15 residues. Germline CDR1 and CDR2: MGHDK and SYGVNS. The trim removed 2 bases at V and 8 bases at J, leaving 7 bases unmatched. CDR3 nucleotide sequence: TGTGCCAGCAGTGAAAATGAAGGACAGGGGCATGAGCAGTTCTTC. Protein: CASSENEGQGHEQFF.

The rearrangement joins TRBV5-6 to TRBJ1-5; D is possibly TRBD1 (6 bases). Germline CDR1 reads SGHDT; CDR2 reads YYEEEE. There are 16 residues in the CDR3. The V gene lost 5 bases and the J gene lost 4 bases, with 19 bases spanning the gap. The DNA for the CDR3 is TGTGCCAGCAGTCTGACCCAGGGGTCGTGGAATCAGCCCCAGCATTTT. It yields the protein CASSLTQGSWNQPQHF.

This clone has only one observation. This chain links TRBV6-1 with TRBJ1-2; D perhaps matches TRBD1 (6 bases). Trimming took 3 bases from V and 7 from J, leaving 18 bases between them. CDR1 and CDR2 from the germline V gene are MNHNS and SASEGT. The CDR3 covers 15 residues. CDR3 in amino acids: CASSDQGGEEGGYTF. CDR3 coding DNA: TGTGCCAGCAGTGACCAAGGGGGGGAAGAGGGTGGCTACACCTTC.

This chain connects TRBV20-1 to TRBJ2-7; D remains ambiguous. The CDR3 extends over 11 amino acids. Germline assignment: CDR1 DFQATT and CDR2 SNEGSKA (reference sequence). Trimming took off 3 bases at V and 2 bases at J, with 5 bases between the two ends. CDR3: CSAREPYEQYF. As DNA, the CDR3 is TGCAGTGCTAGGGAGCCCTACGAGCAGTACTTC.

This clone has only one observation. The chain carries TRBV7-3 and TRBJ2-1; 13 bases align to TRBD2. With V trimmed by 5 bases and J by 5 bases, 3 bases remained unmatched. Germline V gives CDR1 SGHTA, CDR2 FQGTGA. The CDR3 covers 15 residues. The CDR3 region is CASSPTSGGDNEQFF. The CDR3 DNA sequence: TGTGCCAGCAGCCCTACTAGCGGGGGGGACAATGAGCAGTTCTTC.

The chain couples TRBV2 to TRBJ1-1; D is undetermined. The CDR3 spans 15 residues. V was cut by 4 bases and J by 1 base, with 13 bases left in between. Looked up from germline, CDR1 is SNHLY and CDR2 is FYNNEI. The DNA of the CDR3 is TGTGCCAGCAGTGCCCAGACATTGAGGAACACTGAAGCTTTCTTT. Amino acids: CASSAQTLRNTEAFF. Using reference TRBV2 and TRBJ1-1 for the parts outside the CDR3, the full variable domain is EPEVTQTPSHQVTQMGQEVILRCVPISNHLYFYWYRQILGQKVEFLVSFYNNEISEKSEIFDDQFSVERPDGSNFTLKIRSTKLEDSAMYFCASSAQTLRNTEAFFGQGTRLTVV.

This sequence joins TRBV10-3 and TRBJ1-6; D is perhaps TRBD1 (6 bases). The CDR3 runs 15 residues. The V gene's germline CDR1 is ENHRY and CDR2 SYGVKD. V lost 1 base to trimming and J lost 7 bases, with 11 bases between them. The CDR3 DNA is TGTGCCATCAGTGAGTTACAGGGTGGCAATTCACCCCTCCACTTT. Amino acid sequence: CAISELQGGNSPLHF.

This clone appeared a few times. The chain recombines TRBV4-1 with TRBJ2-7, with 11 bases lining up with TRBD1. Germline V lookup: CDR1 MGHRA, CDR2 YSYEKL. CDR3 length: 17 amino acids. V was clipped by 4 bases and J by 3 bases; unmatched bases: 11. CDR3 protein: CASSPGQGALSYYEQYF. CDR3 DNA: TGCGCCAGCAGCCCTGGACAGGGGGCCCTAAGTTACTACGAGCAGTACTTC.

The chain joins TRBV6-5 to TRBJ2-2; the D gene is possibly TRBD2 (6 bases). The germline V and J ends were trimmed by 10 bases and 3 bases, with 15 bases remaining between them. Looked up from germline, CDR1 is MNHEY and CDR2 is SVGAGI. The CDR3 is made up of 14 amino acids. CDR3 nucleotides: TGTGCCACCTCTTTAGCGGAGTACACCGGGGAGCTGTTTTTT. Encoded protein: CATSLAEYTGELFF.

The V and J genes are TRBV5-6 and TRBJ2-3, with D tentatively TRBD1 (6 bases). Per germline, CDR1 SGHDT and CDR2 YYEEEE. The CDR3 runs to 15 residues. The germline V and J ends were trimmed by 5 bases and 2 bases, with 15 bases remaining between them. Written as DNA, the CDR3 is TGTGCCAGCAGTTCACCGGGACACCACACAGATACGCAGTATTTT. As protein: CASSSPGHHTDTQYF. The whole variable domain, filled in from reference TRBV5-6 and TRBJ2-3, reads DAGVTQSPTHLIKTRGQQVTLRCSPKSGHDTVSWYQQALGQGPQFIFQYYEEEERQRGNFPDRFSGHQFPNYSSELNVNALLLGDSALYLCASSSPGHHTDTQYFGPGTRLTVL.

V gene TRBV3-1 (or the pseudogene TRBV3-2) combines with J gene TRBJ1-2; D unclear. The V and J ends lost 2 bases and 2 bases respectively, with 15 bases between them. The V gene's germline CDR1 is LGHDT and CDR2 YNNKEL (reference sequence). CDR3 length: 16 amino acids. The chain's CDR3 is CASSQPTPRLNYGYTF. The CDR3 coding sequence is TGTGCCAGCAGCCAACCGACCCCTAGGCTGAACTATGGCTACACCTTC.

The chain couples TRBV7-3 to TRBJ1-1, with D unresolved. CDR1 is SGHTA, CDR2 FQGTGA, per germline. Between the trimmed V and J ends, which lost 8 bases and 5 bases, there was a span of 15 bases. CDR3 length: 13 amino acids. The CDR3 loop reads CASALSPLTEAFF. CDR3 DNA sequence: TGTGCCAGCGCTCTATCCCCTCTTACTGAAGCTTTCTTT.

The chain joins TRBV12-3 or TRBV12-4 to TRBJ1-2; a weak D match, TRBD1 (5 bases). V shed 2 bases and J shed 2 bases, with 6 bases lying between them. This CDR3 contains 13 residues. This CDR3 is CASSLSGNYGYTF. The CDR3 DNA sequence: TGTGCCAGCAGTTTATCAGGGAACTATGGCTACACCTTC.

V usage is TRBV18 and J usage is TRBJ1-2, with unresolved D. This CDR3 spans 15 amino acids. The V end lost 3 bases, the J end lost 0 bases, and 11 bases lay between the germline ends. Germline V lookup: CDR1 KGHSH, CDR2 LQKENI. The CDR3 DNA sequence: TGTGCCAGCTCACCGAACGCAGAGACTAACTATGGCTACACCTTC. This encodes CASSPNAETNYGYTF.

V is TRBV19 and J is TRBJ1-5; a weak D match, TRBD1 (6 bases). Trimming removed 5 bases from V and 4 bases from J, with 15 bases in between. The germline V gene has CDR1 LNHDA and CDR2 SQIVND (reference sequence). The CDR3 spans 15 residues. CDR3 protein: CASSPRGGPNQPQHF. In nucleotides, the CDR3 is TGTGCCAGTAGTCCTAGGGGGGGCCCGAATCAGCCCCAGCATTTT.

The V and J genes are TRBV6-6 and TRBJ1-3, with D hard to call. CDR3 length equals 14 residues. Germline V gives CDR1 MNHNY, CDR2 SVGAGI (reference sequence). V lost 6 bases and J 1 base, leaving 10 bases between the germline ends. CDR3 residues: CASSPVESGNTIYF. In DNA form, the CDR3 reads TGTGCCAGCAGCCCGGTGGAGTCTGGAAACACCATATATTTT.

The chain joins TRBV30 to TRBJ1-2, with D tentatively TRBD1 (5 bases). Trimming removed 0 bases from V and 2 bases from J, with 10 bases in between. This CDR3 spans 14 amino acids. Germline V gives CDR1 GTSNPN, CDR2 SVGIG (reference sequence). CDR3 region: CAWSVAGRNYGYTF. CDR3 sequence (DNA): TGTGCCTGGAGTGTAGCAGGGAGAAACTATGGCTACACCTTC.

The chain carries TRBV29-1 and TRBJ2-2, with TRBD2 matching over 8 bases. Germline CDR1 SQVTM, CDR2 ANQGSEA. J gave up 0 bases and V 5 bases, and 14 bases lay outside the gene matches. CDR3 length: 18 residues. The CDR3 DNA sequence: TGCAGCGTTATACCCCGCGCTAGCGGGCCCGCGAACACCGGGGAGCTGTTTTTT. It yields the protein CSVIPRASGPANTGELFF.

Here the CDR3 reads CASSVDGTDTQYF. For the CDR3, the DNA is TGTGCCAGCAGCGTAGACGGCACAGATACGCAGTATTTT. This chain connects TRBV9 to TRBJ2-3; D unclear. The V gene's germline CDR1 is SGDLS and CDR2 YYNGEE. The CDR3 loop spans 13 amino acids. Trimming removed 0 bases at V and 1 base at J, with 3 bases between.

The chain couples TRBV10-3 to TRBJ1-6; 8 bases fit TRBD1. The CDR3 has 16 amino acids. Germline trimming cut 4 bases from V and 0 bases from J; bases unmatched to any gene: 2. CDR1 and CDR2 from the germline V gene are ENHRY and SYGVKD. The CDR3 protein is CAISGDRSSYNSPLHF. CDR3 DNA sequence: TGTGCCATCAGTGGGGACAGGAGCTCCTATAATTCACCCCTCCACTTT.

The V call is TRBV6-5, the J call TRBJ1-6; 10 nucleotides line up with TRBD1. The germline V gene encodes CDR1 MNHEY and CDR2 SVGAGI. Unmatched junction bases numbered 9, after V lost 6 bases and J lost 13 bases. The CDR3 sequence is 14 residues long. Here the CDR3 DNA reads TGTGCCAGCAGGGTCCCGGACAGGGGGACGCCCCTCCACTTT. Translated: CASRVPDRGTPLHF.

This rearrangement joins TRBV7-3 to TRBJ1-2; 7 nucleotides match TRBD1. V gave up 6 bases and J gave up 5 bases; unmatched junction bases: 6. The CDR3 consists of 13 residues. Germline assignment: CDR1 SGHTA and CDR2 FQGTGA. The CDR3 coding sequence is TGTGCCAGCAGTACGGGACAGAGATATGGCTACACCTTC. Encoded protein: CASSTGQRYGYTF.